This is a list of T cell receptor beta chains from one sample in a study of blood T cells in healthy people across ages. Each CDR3 protein is one row after TCRdb ran MiXCR on the 5' RACE reads. The data hold under 2,000,000 distinct CDR3 sequences, with about 49% observed a single time. The sample comprised blood. The source is a woman between 35 and 50 years old in good health. CDR3s include the opening cysteine and the closing phenylalanine or tryptophan. Each record gives: clone size, J gene, D gene, V gene, CDR3 protein, CDR3 DNA. The D gene is left open where the match is weak. Clone size, where shown, is once, few, many, or a class for clones that have expanded.

abundance: few
j_gene: TRBJ2-5
d_gene: TRBD2
v_gene: TRBV7-2
CDR3aa: CASGSTGGPIQTQYF
CDR3nt: TGTGCCAGCGGGTCGACGGGGGGGCCTATACAGACCCAGTACTTC

abundance: .
j_gene: TRBJ1-2
d_gene: .
v_gene: TRBV15
CDR3aa: CATSTNGGYDYTF
CDR3nt: TGTGCCACCAGTACTAACGGTGGCTATGACTACACCTTC

abundance: many
j_gene: TRBJ2-7
d_gene: .
v_gene: TRBV5-1
CDR3aa: CASSSSGGGYEQYF
CDR3nt: TGCGCCAGCAGCTCGAGCGGAGGGGGCTACGAGCAGTACTTC

abundance: .
j_gene: TRBJ2-5
d_gene: .
v_gene: TRBV7-2
CDR3aa: CASSLDRPGEQYF
CDR3nt: TGTGCCAGCAGCTTAGATCGACCGGGGGAGCAGTACTTC

abundance: few
j_gene: TRBJ2-1
d_gene: TRBD2
v_gene: TRBV28
CDR3aa: CASSFPLLAGGFNEQFF
CDR3nt: TGTGCCAGCAGTTTCCCCTTACTAGCGGGGGGCTTCAATGAGCAGTTCTTC

abundance: .
j_gene: TRBJ1-2
d_gene: .
v_gene: TRBV20-1
CDR3aa: CSATRDLRNYGYTF
CDR3nt: TGCAGTGCTACCCGGGACCTCCGTAACTATGGCTACACCTTC

abundance: .
j_gene: TRBJ1-2
d_gene: .
v_gene: TRBV2
CDR3aa: CASTWENYGYTF
CDR3nt: TGTGCCAGCACATGGGAGAACTATGGCTACACCTTC

abundance: few
j_gene: TRBJ2-1
d_gene: TRBD1
v_gene: TRBV4-3
CDR3aa: CASSPGTGRSNEQFF
CDR3nt: TGCGCCAGCAGCCCCGGGACAGGTAGGAGCAATGAGCAGTTCTTC

abundance: .
j_gene: TRBJ1-2
d_gene: .
v_gene: TRBV24-1
CDR3aa: CATSFGEHGYTF
CDR3nt: TGTGCCACCAGCTTCGGAGAGCATGGCTACACCTTC

abundance: few
j_gene: TRBJ2-3
d_gene: .
v_gene: TRBV20-1
CDR3aa: CSARDLATSTDTQYF
CDR3nt: TGCAGTGCTAGGGACCTAGCGACCAGCACAGATACGCAGTATTTT

abundance: .
j_gene: TRBJ2-5
d_gene: .
v_gene: TRBV21-1
CDR3aa: CASSPREGGGETQYF
CDR3nt: TGTGCCAGCAGCCCTCGGGAGGGGGGCGGAGAGACCCAGTACTTC

abundance: .
j_gene: TRBJ1-6
d_gene: .
v_gene: TRBV4-1
CDR3aa: CASSQDEAGALDNSPLHF
CDR3nt: TGCGCCAGCAGCCAAGATGAAGCAGGGGCATTGGATAATTCACCCCTCCACTTT

abundance: .
j_gene: TRBJ2-3
d_gene: .
v_gene: TRBV6-2/TRBV6-3
CDR3aa: CASSQHPGEGTDTQYF
CDR3nt: TGTGCCAGCAGTCAACACCCAGGGGAGGGCACAGATACGCAGTATTTT

abundance: few
j_gene: TRBJ1-5
d_gene: .
v_gene: TRBV6-5
CDR3aa: CASSGQFNSNQPQHF
CDR3nt: TGTGCCAGCAGTGGACAGTTCAATAGCAATCAGCCCCAGCATTTT

abundance: .
j_gene: TRBJ2-3
d_gene: .
v_gene: TRBV6-2/TRBV6-3
CDR3aa: CASTWVPSTDTQYF
CDR3nt: TGTGCCAGCACCTGGGTCCCTAGCACAGATACGCAGTATTTT

abundance: once
j_gene: TRBJ1-2
d_gene: .
v_gene: TRBV27
CDR3aa: CASRETINYGYTF
CDR3nt: TGTGCCAGCAGGGAAACAATTAACTATGGCTACACCTTC

abundance: .
j_gene: TRBJ1-2
d_gene: .
v_gene: TRBV4-1
CDR3aa: CASSQDLMDFYGYTF
CDR3nt: TGCGCCAGCAGCCAAGATCTTATGGATTTCTATGGCTACACCTTC

abundance: few
j_gene: TRBJ2-6
d_gene: .
v_gene: TRBV7-2
CDR3aa: CASSIKGSSGANVLTF
CDR3nt: TGTGCCAGCAGCATAAAGGGGTCTTCTGGGGCCAACGTCCTGACTTTC

abundance: few
j_gene: TRBJ2-3
d_gene: TRBD2
v_gene: TRBV20-1
CDR3aa: CSARGLAEDTQYF
CDR3nt: TGCAGTGCTCGAGGACTAGCGGAAGATACGCAGTATTTT

abundance: many
j_gene: TRBJ2-1
d_gene: .
v_gene: TRBV28
CDR3aa: CASSLRQGSYNEQFF
CDR3nt: TGTGCCAGCAGCTTAAGGCAGGGTTCCTACAATGAGCAGTTCTTC

abundance: few
j_gene: TRBJ2-4
d_gene: .
v_gene: TRBV14
CDR3aa: CASSQRGENIQYF
CDR3nt: TGTGCCAGCAGCCAACGAGGGGAAAACATTCAGTACTTC

abundance: few
j_gene: TRBJ1-4
d_gene: .
v_gene: TRBV4-2
CDR3aa: CASSRKGATNEKLFF
CDR3nt: TGTGCCAGCAGCCGAAAGGGGGCAACTAATGAAAAACTGTTTTTT

abundance: .
j_gene: TRBJ2-3
d_gene: .
v_gene: TRBV7-2
CDR3aa: CASSLDLRVTDTQYF
CDR3nt: TGTGCCAGCAGCTTAGATCTTCGCGTAACAGATACGCAGTATTTT

abundance: .
j_gene: TRBJ2-4
d_gene: TRBD1
v_gene: TRBV27
CDR3aa: CASRNPGQGYIQYF
CDR3nt: TGTGCCAGCAGGAATCCGGGACAGGGGTACATTCAGTACTTC

abundance: few
j_gene: TRBJ2-3
d_gene: .
v_gene: TRBV12-3/TRBV12-4
CDR3aa: CASSRRTSPSADTQYF
CDR3nt: TGTGCCAGCAGTAGAAGAACGAGCCCTTCGGCGGATACGCAGTATTTT

abundance: .
j_gene: TRBJ1-2
d_gene: .
v_gene: TRBV29-1
CDR3aa: CSVSRVRGYTF
CDR3nt: TGCAGCGTTTCGCGGGTACGGGGCTACACCTTC

abundance: .
j_gene: TRBJ1-1
d_gene: .
v_gene: TRBV4-3
CDR3aa: CASSQEYRALNTEAFF
CDR3nt: TGCGCCAGCAGCCAAGAGTACCGGGCTTTGAACACTGAAGCTTTCTTT

abundance: .
j_gene: TRBJ2-1
d_gene: TRBD2
v_gene: TRBV24-1
CDR3aa: CATSDPGTSGGYDEQFF
CDR3nt: TGTGCCACCAGTGACCCCGGGACTAGCGGGGGGTACGATGAGCAGTTCTTC

abundance: .
j_gene: TRBJ2-3
d_gene: TRBD2
v_gene: TRBV12-3/TRBV12-4
CDR3aa: CASSLALGTGLAGGPGTDTQYF
CDR3nt: TGTGCCAGCAGTTTAGCGCTAGGGACGGGACTAGCGGGGGGGCCAGGCACAGATACGCAGTATTTT

abundance: .
j_gene: TRBJ2-6
d_gene: .
v_gene: TRBV3-1
CDR3aa: CASSQENVARVAGANVLTF
CDR3nt: TGTGCCAGCAGCCAAGAAAATGTAGCCAGGGTCGCTGGGGCCAACGTCCTGACTTTC

abundance: .
j_gene: TRBJ2-5
d_gene: .
v_gene: TRBV5-6
CDR3aa: CASSSASGALQETQYF
CDR3nt: TGTGCCAGCAGCTCCGCCTCGGGAGCCCTCCAAGAGACCCAGTACTTC

abundance: few
j_gene: TRBJ2-3
d_gene: TRBD1
v_gene: TRBV10-3
CDR3aa: CAIRSGTGGADTQYF
CDR3nt: TGTGCCATCAGATCCGGGACAGGGGGTGCAGATACGCAGTATTTT

abundance: .
j_gene: TRBJ1-2
d_gene: TRBD1
v_gene: TRBV15
CDR3aa: CATSRALDRGYTF
CDR3nt: TGTGCCACCAGCAGGGCCCTGGACAGGGGCTACACCTTC

abundance: few
j_gene: TRBJ2-3
d_gene: .
v_gene: TRBV29-1
CDR3aa: CSVEPFSADTQYF
CDR3nt: TGCAGCGTTGAACCCTTCTCGGCAGATACGCAGTATTTT

abundance: few
j_gene: TRBJ2-5
d_gene: TRBD2
v_gene: TRBV29-1
CDR3aa: CSVERGAGGETQYF
CDR3nt: TGCAGCGTTGAAAGGGGGGCGGGGGGAGAGACCCAGTACTTC

abundance: .
j_gene: TRBJ2-6
d_gene: .
v_gene: TRBV9
CDR3aa: CASSVVRVYGANVLTF
CDR3nt: TGTGCCAGCAGCGTAGTACGAGTGTACGGGGCCAACGTCCTGACTTTC

abundance: .
j_gene: TRBJ2-5
d_gene: TRBD1
v_gene: TRBV7-8
CDR3aa: CASSPGPTGEYQETQYF
CDR3nt: TGTGCCAGCAGCCCAGGTCCGACAGGGGAGTACCAAGAGACCCAGTACTTC

abundance: many
j_gene: TRBJ2-7
d_gene: TRBD2
v_gene: TRBV6-2/TRBV6-3
CDR3aa: CASSRLAGSYEQYF
CDR3nt: TGTGCCAGCAGTCGACTAGCGGGGTCCTACGAGCAGTACTTC

abundance: .
j_gene: TRBJ1-5
d_gene: TRBD1
v_gene: TRBV28
CDR3aa: CASSLTGQASTQPQHF
CDR3nt: TGTGCCAGCAGTTTAACGGGACAGGCGTCGACTCAGCCCCAGCATTTT

abundance: .
j_gene: TRBJ2-6
d_gene: .
v_gene: TRBV4-3
CDR3aa: CASSPGLGVLSGANVLTF
CDR3nt: TGCGCCAGCAGCCCAGGCCTCGGGGTTCTCTCTGGGGCCAACGTCCTGACTTTC

abundance: few
j_gene: TRBJ1-6
d_gene: TRBD1
v_gene: TRBV20-1
CDR3aa: CSASDARGNSPLHF
CDR3nt: TGCAGTGCTAGTGATGCCAGGGGGAATTCACCCCTCCACTTT

abundance: .
j_gene: TRBJ2-2
d_gene: .
v_gene: TRBV7-7
CDR3aa: CASSLKVNTGELFF
CDR3nt: TGTGCTAGCAGCTTAAAAGTTAACACCGGGGAGCTGTTTTTT

abundance: few
j_gene: TRBJ1-2
d_gene: .
v_gene: TRBV12-3/TRBV12-4
CDR3aa: CASSLALGNGYTF
CDR3nt: TGTGCCAGCAGTTTAGCGCTGGGGAATGGCTACACCTTC

abundance: .
j_gene: TRBJ2-7
d_gene: TRBD2
v_gene: TRBV27
CDR3aa: CASSLSGEAYEQYF
CDR3nt: TGTGCCAGCAGTTTGAGCGGGGAGGCTTACGAGCAGTACTTC

abundance: .
j_gene: TRBJ2-4
d_gene: .
v_gene: TRBV28
CDR3aa: CASTGGLSEQYF
CDR3nt: TGTGCCAGCACGGGCGGGCTCTCGGAGCAGTACTTC

abundance: .
j_gene: TRBJ1-4
d_gene: TRBD1
v_gene: TRBV12-3/TRBV12-4
CDR3aa: CASSSRQGSEKLFF
CDR3nt: TGTGCCAGCAGTTCGCGACAGGGGTCGGAAAAACTGTTTTTT

abundance: .
j_gene: TRBJ1-2
d_gene: .
v_gene: TRBV5-1
CDR3aa: CASRMNAGDYGYTF
CDR3nt: TGCGCCAGCAGGATGAACGCCGGAGACTATGGCTACACCTTC

abundance: few
j_gene: TRBJ2-3
d_gene: .
v_gene: TRBV11-1
CDR3aa: CASSLAVGNPDTQYF
CDR3nt: TGTGCCAGCAGCTTAGCTGTGGGGAACCCCGATACGCAGTATTTT

abundance: few
j_gene: TRBJ2-1
d_gene: .
v_gene: TRBV4-1
CDR3aa: CASSQPGGNSYNEQFF
CDR3nt: TGCGCCAGCAGCCAACCAGGGGGGAACTCCTACAATGAGCAGTTCTTC

abundance: few
j_gene: TRBJ2-5
d_gene: TRBD1
v_gene: TRBV7-2
CDR3aa: CASSLRDRAFETQYF
CDR3nt: TGTGCCAGCAGCTTACGGGACAGGGCTTTTGAGACCCAGTACTTC